This TCR beta chain was captured in a study of control samples from healthy donors and cancer patients. Germline CDR1 is SGHNT and CDR2 is YYREEE (reference sequence). V lost 3 bases and J lost 0, with 21 bases in between. CDR3 length: 19 amino acids. TCRdb keeps only in-frame clones here, not all; method: immunoSEQ multiplex PCR. The sample records fewer than 200,000 clones, approximately 86% being singletons. The chain has TRBV5-4 and TRBJ1-4; possibly TRBD1 for D (6 bases). What was sequenced was blood. This receptor was obtained from a woman between 25 and 40 years old in good health. The CDR3 DNA sequence: TGTGCCAGCAGCTCTGCGAGGTCTTCGGGGGCTGCAACTAATGAAAAACTGTTTTTT. As protein: CASSSARSSGAATNEKLFF.